Listed here are 6 T cell receptor beta chains from one sample, sequenced in a study of persistence of HIV-infected CD4 T cells. The immunoSEQ assay was version 4, run in survey mode. Profiled with immunoSEQ multiplex PCR; TCRdb holds only in-frame clones, not every one. Counted here are some 30,000 clones, about four fifths occurring once; the ten biggest clones make up about 6%. Lysates of CMV-infected fibroblasts at around 9.9 ug/mL stimulated these cells. CD40L-negative CD69-negative CD45RO-high memory CD4+ T cells were sorted as populations depleted of antigen-responding cells. For these TCRs, the target antigens are not known. The material sequenced was CD4+ T cells sorted from PBMCs after approximately 19-hour stimulation, taken from a patient who received antiretroviral therapy. These receptors originate from an adult woman with HIV who was CMV-seropositive.

This clone has a single count. The chain uses TRBV5-1 and TRBJ1-5; no clear D. CDR3 length: 14 amino acids. The V gene's germline CDR1 is SGHRS and CDR2 YFSETQ. Deletions cut 4 bases from V and 4 bases from J, with 12 bases between. CDR3 nucleotide sequence: TGCGCCAGCAGCCCGACCGGACCGAATCAGCCCCAGCATTTT. Translation: CASSPTGPNQPQHF.

This chain joins TRBV3-1 (or the pseudogene TRBV3-2) and TRBJ2-1; D may be TRBD2 (6 bases). V lost 7 bases, J lost 4 bases, and 14 bases lay in between. This CDR3 has 14 amino acids. The germline CDR1 and CDR2 sequences are LGHDT and YNNKEL (reference sequence). CDR3 coding DNA: TGTGCCAGCACCCCTTCGGGAGCTTACAATGAGCAGTTCTTC. This translates into CASTPSGAYNEQFF.

The gene calls are TRBV21-1 and TRBJ1-5. TRBV21-1 is termed a pseudogene. The CDR3 loop spans 13 amino acids. CDR3 nucleotides: TGTGCCAGCAGCAAAGAGGGTTATCAGCCCCAGCATTTT. Protein: CASSKEGYQPQHF.

The chain uses TRBV15 and TRBJ1-1; no reliable D call. CDR1 LNHNV and CDR2 YYDKDF come from the germline V gene (reference sequence). Deletions cut 0 bases from V and 10 bases from J, with 12 bases between. This CDR3 is built from 13 residues. The CDR3 nucleotides are TGTGCCACCAGCAGAGATCCCCGGGAGAGAGCTTTCTTT. Residues: CATSRDPRERAFF.

This chain links TRBV5-4 with TRBJ1-6; 7 bases are a match to TRBD1. The CDR3 runs 18 residues. V lost 4 bases, J lost 0 bases, and 10 bases stayed unmatched. Germline lookup yields CDR1 SGHNT and CDR2 YYREEE (reference sequence). The CDR3 reads CASSGGTVDSSYNSPLHF. The CDR3 region has the DNA TGTGCCAGCAGCGGGGGGACAGTTGATAGCTCCTATAATTCACCCCTCCACTTT. Filled out from reference TRBV5-4 and TRBJ1-6, the complete variable domain reads ETGVTQSPTHLIKTRGQQVTLRCSSQSGHNTVSWYQQALGQGPQFIFQYYREEENGRGNFPPRFSGLQFPNYSSELNVNALELDDSALYLCASSGGTVDSSYNSPLHFGNGTRLTVT.

This clone showed up just once. The chain carries TRBV2 and TRBJ1-2; D is unclear. This CDR3 contains 16 residues. Trimming removed 1 base from V and 8 bases from J, with 20 bases in between. The germline CDR1 and CDR2 sequences are SNHLY and FYNNEI. CDR3 sequence (DNA): TGTGCCAGCAGTGAAGGTTACGGCAATTCGCTTAGGGGCTACACCTTC. The encoded protein is CASSEGYGNSLRGYTF.